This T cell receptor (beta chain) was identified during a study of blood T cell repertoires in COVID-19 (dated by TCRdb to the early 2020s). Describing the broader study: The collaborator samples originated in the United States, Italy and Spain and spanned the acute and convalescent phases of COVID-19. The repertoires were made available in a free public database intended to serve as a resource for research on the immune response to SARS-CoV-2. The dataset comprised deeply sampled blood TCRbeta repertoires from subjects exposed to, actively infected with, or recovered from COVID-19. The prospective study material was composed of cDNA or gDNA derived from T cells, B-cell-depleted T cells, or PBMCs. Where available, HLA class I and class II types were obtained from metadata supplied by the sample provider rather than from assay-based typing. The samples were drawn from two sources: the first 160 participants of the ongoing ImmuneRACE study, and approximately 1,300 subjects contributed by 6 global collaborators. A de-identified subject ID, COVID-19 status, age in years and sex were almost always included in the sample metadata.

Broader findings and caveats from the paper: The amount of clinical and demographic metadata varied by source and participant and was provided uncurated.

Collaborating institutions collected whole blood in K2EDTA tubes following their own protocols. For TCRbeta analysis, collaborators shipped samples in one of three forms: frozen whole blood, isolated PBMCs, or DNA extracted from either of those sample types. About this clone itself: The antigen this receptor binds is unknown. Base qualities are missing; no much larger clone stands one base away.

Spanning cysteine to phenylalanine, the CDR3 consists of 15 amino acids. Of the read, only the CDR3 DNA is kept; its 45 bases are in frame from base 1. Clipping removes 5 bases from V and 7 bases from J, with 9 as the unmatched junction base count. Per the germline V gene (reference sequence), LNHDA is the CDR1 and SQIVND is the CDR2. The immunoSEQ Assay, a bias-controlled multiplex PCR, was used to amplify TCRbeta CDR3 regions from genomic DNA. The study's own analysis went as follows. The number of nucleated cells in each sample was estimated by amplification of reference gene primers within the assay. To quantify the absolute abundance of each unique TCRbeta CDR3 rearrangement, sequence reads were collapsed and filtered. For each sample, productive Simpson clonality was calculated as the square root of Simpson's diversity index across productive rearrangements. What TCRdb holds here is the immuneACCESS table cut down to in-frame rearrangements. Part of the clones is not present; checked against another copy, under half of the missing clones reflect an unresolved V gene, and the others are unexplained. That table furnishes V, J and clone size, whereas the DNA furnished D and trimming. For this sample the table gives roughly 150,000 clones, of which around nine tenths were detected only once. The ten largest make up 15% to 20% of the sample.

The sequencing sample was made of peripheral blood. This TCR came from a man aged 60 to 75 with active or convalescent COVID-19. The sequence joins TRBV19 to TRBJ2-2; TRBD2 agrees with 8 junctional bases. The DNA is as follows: TGTGCCAGTAGTCTAGGGACTAGTGGCAACGGGGAGCTGTTTTTT. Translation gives CASSLGTSGNGELFF.